This passage covers 2 T cell receptor beta chains from one sample sequenced in a study of vaccination and CD4 T cells after COVID-19. The Oncomine TCR Beta short-read assay sequenced DNA from cultured CD4+ T cells. TCRdb independently ran MiXCR on the PCR reads; one entry per CDR3 protein. The sample lists approximately 15,000 distinct CDR3 sequences, around 40% occurring once. Treatment: roughly 10-day PBMC culture with coronavirus spike peptide pools or control peptides (ViraFEST assay). These receptors' antigens are unknown. Sequences were obtained from CD4+ T cells from blood, cultured in vitro. These receptors came from a human donor who had recovered from COVID-19.

The rearrangement links TRBV15 to TRBJ2-5; 7 bases match TRBD1. The length of the CDR3 is 13 residues. CDR1 is LNHNV and CDR2 is YYDKDF in the germline V gene (reference sequence). The V and J ends lost 8 bases and 4 bases, in that order; junction bases with no gene match: 7. CDR3 in DNA: TGTGCCACCCGACAGGGAAGCCTAGAGACCCAGTACTTC. Protein sequence: CATRQGSLETQYF.

The chain couples TRBV20-1 to TRBJ2-1; D call uncertain. There are 12 residues in the CDR3. Germline CDR1 and CDR2: DFQATT and SNEGSKA (reference sequence). Trimming left V 0 bases short and J 8 bases short, with 8 bases between. CDR3 sequence reads: CSARDSPHEQFF. The CDR3 bases are TGCAGTGCTAGAGATTCCCCCCATGAGCAGTTCTTC.